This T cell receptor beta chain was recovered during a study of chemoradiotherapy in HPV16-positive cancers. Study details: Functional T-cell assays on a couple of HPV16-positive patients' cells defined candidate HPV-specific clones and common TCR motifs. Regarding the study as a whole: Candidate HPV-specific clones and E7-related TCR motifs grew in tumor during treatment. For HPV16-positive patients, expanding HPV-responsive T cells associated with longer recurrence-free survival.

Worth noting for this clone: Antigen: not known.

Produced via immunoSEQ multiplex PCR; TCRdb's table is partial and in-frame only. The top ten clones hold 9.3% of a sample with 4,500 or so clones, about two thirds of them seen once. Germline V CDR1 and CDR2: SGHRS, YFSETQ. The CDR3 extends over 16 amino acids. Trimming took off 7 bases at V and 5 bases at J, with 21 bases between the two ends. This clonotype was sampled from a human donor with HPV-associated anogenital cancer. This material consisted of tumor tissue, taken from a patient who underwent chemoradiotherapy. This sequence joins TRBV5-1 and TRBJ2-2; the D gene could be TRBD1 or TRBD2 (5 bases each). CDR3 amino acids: CASREGPGRGTGELFF. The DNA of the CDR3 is TGCGCCAGCCGGGAAGGACCGGGGCGAGGAACCGGGGAGCTGTTTTTT.